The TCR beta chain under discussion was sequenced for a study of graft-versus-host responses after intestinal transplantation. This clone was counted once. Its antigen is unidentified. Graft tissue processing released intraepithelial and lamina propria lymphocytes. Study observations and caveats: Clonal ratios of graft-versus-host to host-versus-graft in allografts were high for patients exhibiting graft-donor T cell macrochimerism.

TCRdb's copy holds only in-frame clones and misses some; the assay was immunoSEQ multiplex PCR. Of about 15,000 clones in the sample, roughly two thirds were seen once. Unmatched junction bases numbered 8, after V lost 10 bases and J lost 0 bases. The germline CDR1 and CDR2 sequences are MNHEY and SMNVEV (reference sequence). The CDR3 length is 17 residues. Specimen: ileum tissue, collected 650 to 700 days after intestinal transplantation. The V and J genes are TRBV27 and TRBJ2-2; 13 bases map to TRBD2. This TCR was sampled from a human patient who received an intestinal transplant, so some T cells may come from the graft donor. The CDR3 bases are TGTGCCACTTACCGGACTAGCGGGGGCCCGAACACCGGGGAGCTGTTTTTT. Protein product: CATYRTSGGPNTGELFF.